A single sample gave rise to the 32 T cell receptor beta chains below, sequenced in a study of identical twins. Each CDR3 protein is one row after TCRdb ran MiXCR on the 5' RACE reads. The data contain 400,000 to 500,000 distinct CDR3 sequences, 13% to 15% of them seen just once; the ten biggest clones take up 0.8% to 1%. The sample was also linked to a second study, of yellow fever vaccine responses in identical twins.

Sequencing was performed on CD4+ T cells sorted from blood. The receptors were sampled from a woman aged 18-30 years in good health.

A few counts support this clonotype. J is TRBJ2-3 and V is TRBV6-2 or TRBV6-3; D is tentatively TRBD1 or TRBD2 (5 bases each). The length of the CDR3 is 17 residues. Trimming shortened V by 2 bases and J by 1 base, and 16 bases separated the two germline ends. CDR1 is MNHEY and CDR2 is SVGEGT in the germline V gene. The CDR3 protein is CASSYGGGGIGTDTQYF. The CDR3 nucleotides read TGTGCCAGCAGTTACGGAGGTGGGGGTATCGGCACAGATACGCAGTATTTT.

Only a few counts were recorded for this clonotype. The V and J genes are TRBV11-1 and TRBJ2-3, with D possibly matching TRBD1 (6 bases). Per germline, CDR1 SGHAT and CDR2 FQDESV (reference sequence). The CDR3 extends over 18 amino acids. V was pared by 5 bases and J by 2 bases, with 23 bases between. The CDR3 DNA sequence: TGTGCCAGCAGCCCCCACCTCGGTGGCAGGGGAACCACAGATACGCAGTATTTT. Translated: CASSPHLGGRGTTDTQYF.

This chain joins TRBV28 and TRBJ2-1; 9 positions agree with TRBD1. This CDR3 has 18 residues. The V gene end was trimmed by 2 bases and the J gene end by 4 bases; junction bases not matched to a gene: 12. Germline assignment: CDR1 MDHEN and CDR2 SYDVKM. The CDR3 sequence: CASSLPRGGQGFYNEQFF. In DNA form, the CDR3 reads TGTGCCAGCAGTTTACCCCGGGGAGGACAGGGGTTTTACAATGAGCAGTTCTTC.

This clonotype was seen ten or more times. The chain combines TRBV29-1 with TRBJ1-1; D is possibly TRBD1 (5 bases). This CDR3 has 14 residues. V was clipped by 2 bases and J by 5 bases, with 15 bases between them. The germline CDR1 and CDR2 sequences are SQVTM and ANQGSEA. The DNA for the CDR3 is TGCAGCGTTGAAACTGGTCCAGGGAGGACTGAAGCTTTCTTT. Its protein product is CSVETGPGRTEAFF.

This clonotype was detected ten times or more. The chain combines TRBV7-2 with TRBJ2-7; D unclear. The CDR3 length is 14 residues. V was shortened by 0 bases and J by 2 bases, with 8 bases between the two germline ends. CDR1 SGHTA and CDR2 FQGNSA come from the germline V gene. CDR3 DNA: TGTGCCAGCAGCTTAGCTAGTGGGACCTACGAGCAGTACTTC. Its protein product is CASSLASGTYEQYF.

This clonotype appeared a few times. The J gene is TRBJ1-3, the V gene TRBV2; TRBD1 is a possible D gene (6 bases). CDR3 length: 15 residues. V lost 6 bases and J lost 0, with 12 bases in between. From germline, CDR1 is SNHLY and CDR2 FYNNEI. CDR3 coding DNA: TGTGCCAGCAGCTCCGGACAGATCTCTGGAAACACCATATATTTT. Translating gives CASSSGQISGNTIYF.

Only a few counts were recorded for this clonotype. The CDR3 coding sequence is TGTGCCAGCAGCCAAGCAAGAAACACCATATATTTT. Its protein is CASSQARNTIYF. This chain uses TRBV14 with TRBJ1-3, with D unclear. In germline, CDR1 is SGHDN, CDR2 FVKESK. V was pared by 1 base and J by 5 bases, with 3 bases between. This CDR3 has 12 amino acids. Filled out from reference TRBV14 and TRBJ1-3, the complete variable domain reads EAGVTQFPSHSVIEKGQTVTLRCDPISGHDNLYWYRRVMGKEIKFLLHFVKESKQDESGMPNNRFLAERTGGTYSTLKVQPAELEDSGVYFCASSQARNTIYFGEGSWLTVV.

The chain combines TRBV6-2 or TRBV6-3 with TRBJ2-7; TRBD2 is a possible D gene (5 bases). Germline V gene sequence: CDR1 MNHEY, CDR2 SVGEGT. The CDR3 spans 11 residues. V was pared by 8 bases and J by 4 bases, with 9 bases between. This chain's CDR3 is CASREMYEQYF. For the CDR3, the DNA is TGTGCCAGCCGGGAAATGTACGAGCAGTACTTC.

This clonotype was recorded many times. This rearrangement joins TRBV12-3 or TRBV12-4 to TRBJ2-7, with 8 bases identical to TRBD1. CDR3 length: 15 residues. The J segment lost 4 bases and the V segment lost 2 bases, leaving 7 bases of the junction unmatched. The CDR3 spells CASSLIRGQSYEQYF. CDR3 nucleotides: TGTGCCAGCAGTTTAATCAGGGGGCAGAGTTACGAGCAGTACTTC.

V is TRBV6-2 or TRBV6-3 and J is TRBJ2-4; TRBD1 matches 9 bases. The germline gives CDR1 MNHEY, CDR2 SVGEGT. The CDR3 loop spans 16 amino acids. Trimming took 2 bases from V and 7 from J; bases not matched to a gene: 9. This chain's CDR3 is CASSYPTGTGLNIQYF. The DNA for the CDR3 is TGTGCCAGCAGTTACCCAACCGGGACAGGGTTGAACATTCAGTACTTC.

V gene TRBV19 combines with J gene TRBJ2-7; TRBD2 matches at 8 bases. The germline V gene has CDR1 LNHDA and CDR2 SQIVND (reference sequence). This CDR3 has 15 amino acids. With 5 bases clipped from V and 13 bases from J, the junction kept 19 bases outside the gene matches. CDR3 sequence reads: CASSLSGGGQTPRYF. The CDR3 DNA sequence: TGTGCCAGTAGTCTCTCGGGGGGGGGCCAAACTCCTCGATACTTC. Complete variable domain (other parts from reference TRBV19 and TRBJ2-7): DGGITQSPKYLFRKEGQNVTLSCEQNLNHDAMYWYRQDPGQGLRLIYYSQIVNDFQKGDIAEGYSVSREKKESFPLTVTSAQKNPTAFYLCASSLSGGGQTPRYFGPGTRLTVT.

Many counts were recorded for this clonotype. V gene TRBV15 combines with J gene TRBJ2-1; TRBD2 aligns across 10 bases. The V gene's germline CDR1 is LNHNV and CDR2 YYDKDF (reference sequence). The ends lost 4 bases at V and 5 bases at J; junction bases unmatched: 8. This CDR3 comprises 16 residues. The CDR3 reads CATSTVLAGFNNEQFF. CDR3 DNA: TGTGCCACCAGCACTGTACTAGCGGGATTTAACAATGAGCAGTTCTTC.

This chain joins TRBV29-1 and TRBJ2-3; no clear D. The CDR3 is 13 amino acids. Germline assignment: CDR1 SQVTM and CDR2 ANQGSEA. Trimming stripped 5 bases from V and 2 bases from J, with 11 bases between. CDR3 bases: TGCAGCGTTTCGGGCCGGGTCACAGATACGCAGTATTTT. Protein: CSVSGRVTDTQYF.

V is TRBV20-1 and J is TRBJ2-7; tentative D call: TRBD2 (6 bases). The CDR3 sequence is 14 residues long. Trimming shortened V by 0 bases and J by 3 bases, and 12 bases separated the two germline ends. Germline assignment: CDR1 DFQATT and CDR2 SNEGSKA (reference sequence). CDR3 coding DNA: TGCAGTGCTAGAGATGGGGCGGGAAGCTACGAGCAGTACTTC. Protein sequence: CSARDGAGSYEQYF.

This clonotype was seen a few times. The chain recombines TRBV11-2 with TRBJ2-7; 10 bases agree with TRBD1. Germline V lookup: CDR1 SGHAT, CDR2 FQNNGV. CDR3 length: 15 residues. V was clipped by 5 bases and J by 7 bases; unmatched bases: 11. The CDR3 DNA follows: TGTGCCAGCAGCGCGGACAGGGGGGGTAGGTGGGAGCAGTACTTC. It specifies CASSADRGGRWEQYF.

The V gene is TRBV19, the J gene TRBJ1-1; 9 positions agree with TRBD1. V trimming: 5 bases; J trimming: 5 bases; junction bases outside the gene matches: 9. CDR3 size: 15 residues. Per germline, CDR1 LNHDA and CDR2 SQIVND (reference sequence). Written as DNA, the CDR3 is TGTGCCAGTAGTGGCCGGGACAGGGCAGGAACTGAAGCTTTCTTT. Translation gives CASSGRDRAGTEAFF.

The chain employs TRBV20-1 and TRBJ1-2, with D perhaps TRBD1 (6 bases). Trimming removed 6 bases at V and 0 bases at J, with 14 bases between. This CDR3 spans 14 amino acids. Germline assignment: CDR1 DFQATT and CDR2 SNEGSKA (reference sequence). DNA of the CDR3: TGCAGTGCACGAGGACAGAAATCTAACTATGGCTACACCTTC. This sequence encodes CSARGQKSNYGYTF.

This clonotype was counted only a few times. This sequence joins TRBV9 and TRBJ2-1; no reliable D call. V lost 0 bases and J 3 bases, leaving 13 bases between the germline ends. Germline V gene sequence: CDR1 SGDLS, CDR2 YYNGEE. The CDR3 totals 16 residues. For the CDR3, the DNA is TGTGCCAGCAGCGTAGGGTCCCGAGCCGACTACAATGAGCAGTTCTTC. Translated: CASSVGSRADYNEQFF.

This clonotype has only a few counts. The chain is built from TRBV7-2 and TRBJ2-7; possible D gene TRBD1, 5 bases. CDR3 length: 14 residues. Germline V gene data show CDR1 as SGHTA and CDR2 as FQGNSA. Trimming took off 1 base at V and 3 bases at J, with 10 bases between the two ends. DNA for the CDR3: TGTGCCAGCAGCTTAGGTTCAGGGATCTACGAGCAGTACTTC. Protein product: CASSLGSGIYEQYF.

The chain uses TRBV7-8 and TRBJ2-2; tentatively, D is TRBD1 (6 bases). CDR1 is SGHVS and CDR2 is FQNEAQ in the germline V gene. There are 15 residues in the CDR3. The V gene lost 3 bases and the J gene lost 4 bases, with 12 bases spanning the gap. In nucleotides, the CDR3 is TGTGCCAGCAGCTTCCGGGACAAGCGCACCGGGGAGCTGTTTTTT. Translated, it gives CASSFRDKRTGELFF. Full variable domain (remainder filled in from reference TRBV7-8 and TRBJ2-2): GAGVSQSPRYKVAKRGQDVALRCDPISGHVSLFWYQQALGQGPEFLTYFQNEAQLDKSGLPSDRFFAERPEGSVSTLKIQRTQQEDSAVYLCASSFRDKRTGELFFGEGSRLTVL.

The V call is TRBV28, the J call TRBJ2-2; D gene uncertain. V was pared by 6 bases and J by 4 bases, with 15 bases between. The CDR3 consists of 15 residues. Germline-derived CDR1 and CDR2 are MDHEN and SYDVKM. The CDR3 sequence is CASRLRKWGTGELFF. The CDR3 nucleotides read TGTGCCAGCAGACTGAGGAAGTGGGGCACCGGGGAGCTGTTTTTT.

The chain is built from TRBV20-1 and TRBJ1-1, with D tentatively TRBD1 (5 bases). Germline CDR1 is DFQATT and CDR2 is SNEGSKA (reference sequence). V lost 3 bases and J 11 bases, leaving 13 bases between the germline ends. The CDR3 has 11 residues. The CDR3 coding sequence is TGCAGTGCTAGCGGGGCGTCTGGGGCTTTCTTT. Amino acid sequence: CSASGASGAFF.

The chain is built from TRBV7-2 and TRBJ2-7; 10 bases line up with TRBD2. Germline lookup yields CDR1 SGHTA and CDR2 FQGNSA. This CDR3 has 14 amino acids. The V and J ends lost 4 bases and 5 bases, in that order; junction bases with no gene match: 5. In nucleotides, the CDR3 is TGTGCCAGCAGCTCTAGCGGGAGTTGGGACGAGCAGTACTTC. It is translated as CASSSSGSWDEQYF.

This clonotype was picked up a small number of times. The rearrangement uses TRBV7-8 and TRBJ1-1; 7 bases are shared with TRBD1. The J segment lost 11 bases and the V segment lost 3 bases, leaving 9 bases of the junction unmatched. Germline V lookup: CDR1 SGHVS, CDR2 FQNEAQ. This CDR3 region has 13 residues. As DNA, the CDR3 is TGTGCCAGCAGCTTTTTAGACAGGGAGGACGCTTTCTTT. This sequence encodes CASSFLDREDAFF.

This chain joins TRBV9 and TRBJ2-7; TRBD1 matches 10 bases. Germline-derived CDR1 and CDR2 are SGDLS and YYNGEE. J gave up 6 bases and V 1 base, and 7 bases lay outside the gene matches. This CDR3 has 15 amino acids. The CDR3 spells CASSVSGDRGPEQYF. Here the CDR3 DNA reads TGTGCCAGCAGCGTATCGGGGGACAGGGGTCCCGAGCAGTACTTC.

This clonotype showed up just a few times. CDR3 amino acids: CSARDPRWNTEAFF. CDR3 nucleotide sequence: TGCAGTGCTAGAGATCCACGGTGGAACACTGAAGCTTTCTTT. The rearrangement links TRBV20-1 to TRBJ1-1; unclear D gene. Germline CDR1 DFQATT, CDR2 SNEGSKA (reference sequence). There are 14 residues in the CDR3. V was shortened by 0 bases and J by 1 base, with 9 bases between the two germline ends.

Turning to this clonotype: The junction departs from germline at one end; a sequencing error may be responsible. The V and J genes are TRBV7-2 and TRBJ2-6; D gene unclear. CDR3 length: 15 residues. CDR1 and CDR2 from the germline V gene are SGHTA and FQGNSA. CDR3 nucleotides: TGTTCCAGCAGCCGTTTCGAAGCCGGGGCCAACGTCCTGACTTTC. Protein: CSSSRFEAGANVLTF.

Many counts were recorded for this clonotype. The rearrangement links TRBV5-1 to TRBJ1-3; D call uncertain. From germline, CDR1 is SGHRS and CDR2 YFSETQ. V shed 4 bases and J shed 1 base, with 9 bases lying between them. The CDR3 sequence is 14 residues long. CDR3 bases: TGCGCCAGCAGCCCGGCCAGTTCTGGAAACACCATATATTTT. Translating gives CASSPASSGNTIYF. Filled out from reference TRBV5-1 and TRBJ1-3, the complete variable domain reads KAGVTQTPRYLIKTRGQQVTLSCSPISGHRSVSWYQQTPGQGLQFLFEYFSETQRNKGNFPGRFSGRQFSNSRSEMNVSTLELGDSALYLCASSPASSGNTIYFGEGSWLTVV.

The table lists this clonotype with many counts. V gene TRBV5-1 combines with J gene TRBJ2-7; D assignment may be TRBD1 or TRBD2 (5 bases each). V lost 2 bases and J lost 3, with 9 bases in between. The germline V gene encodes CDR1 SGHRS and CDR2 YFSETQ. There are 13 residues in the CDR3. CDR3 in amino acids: CASSLRGDYEQYF. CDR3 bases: TGCGCCAGCAGCTTACGGGGCGACTACGAGCAGTACTTC.

This CDR3 reads CASIRDVWTGELFF. In DNA, the CDR3 is TGTGCCAGCATCCGGGATGTGTGGACCGGGGAGCTGTTTTTT. This chain joins TRBV5-5 and TRBJ2-2; weak D call: TRBD2 (5 bases). CDR3 size: 14 residues. In germline, CDR1 is SGHKS, CDR2 YYEKEE (reference sequence). The V end was cut by 6 bases, the J end by 5 bases, with 14 bases between.

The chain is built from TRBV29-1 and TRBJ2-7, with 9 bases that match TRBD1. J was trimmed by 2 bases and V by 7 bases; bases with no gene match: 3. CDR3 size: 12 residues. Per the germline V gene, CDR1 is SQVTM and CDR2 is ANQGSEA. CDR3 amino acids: CSARDRAYEQYF. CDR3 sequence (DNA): TGCAGCGCCAGGGACAGGGCCTACGAGCAGTACTTC.

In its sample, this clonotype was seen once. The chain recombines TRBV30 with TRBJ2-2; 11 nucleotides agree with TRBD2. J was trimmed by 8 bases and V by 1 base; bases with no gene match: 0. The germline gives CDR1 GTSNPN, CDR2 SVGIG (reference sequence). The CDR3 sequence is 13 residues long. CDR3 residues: CAWSGLAGGELFF. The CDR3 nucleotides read TGTGCCTGGAGTGGACTAGCGGGGGGGGAGCTGTTTTTT.